This TCR beta chain was recorded in a study of T cells in Graves' hyperthyroidism and ophthalmopathy. Regions amplified from RNA transcripts were the TCR beta CDR3 regions. Initially, a first-round RT-PCR of the TCR CDR3 employed the HTBI primer set. TCRdb reprocessed the multiplex PCR reads with MiXCR, giving one entry per CDR3 protein. The profile shows about 360,000 distinct CDR3 sequences, about 13% of them singletons. This clonotype was seen many times. V lost 8 bases and J lost 5, with 18 bases in between. The CDR3 length is 15 residues. Germline CDR1 and CDR2: SGHTA and FQGNSA. This chain links TRBV7-2 with TRBJ1-4; the D gene is possibly TRBD1 (5 bases). Sequencing used blood. The receptor was derived from a young woman with Graves' hyperthyroidism. In DNA, the CDR3 is TGTGCCAGCCGGCGTATCGACAGCCGGAATGAAAAACTGTTTTTT. Amino acids: CASRRIDSRNEKLFF.